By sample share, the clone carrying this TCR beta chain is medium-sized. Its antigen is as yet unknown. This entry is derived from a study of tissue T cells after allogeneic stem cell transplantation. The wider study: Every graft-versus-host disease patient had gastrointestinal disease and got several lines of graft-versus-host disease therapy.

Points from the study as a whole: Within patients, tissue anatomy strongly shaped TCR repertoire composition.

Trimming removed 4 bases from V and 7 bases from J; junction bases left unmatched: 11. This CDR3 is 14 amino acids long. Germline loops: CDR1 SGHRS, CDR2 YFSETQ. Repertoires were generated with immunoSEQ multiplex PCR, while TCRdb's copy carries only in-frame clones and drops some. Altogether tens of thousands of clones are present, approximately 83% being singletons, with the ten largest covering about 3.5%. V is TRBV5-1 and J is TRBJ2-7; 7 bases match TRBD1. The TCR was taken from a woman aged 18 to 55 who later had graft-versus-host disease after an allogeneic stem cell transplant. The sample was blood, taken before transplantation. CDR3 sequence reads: CASSREGAIEEQYF. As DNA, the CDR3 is TGCGCCAGCAGCCGCGAGGGGGCAATTGAGGAGCAGTACTTC. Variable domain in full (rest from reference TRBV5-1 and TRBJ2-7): KAGVTQTPRYLIKTRGQQVTLSCSPISGHRSVSWYQQTPGQGLQFLFEYFSETQRNKGNFPGRFSGRQFSNSRSEMNVSTLELGDSALYLCASSREGAIEEQYFGPGTRLTVT.